This entry lists 18 T cell receptor beta chains sequenced from one sample in a study of response to subunit inactivated influenza vaccine. In TCRdb, the RT-PCR reads were re-called with MiXCR into one record per CDR3 protein. The table includes almost 250,000 distinct CDR3 sequences, 12% detected once. The sequencing here drew on non-naive T cells sorted from PBMCs, taken less than 15 days before vaccination. The receptors here all came from a middle-aged man who received an inactivated influenza vaccine.

This clonotype was recorded many times. V and J are TRBV7-9 and TRBJ2-7; the D gene is possibly TRBD1 (6 bases). Trimming took 2 bases from V and 6 from J, leaving 8 bases between them. Per germline, CDR1 SEHNR and CDR2 FQNEAQ (reference sequence). CDR3 length equals 12 residues. The CDR3 spells CASSLPGAEQYF. In DNA, the CDR3 is TGTGCCAGCAGCTTACCAGGGGCCGAGCAGTACTTC.

The chain uses TRBV11-2 and TRBJ2-3; 10 bases match TRBD2. With V trimmed by 4 bases and J by 0 bases, 16 bases remained unmatched. Germline loops: CDR1 SGHAT, CDR2 FQNNGV. This CDR3 has 20 residues. CDR3 in amino acids: CASSSSLPLLAGESTDTQYF. Written as DNA, the CDR3 is TGTGCCAGCAGCTCGTCGCTACCACTTCTAGCGGGGGAGAGCACAGATACGCAGTATTTT.

This clonotype was picked up many times. The V gene is TRBV29-1, the J gene TRBJ2-5; 7 positions agree with TRBD1. The ends lost 4 bases at V and 4 bases at J; junction bases unmatched: 15. This CDR3 region has 16 residues. The germline gives CDR1 SQVTM, CDR2 ANQGSEA. The CDR3 DNA is TGCAGCGTTGGCGGAATCGGACAGGTCGGAGGAGAGACCCAGTACTTC. Residues: CSVGGIGQVGGETQYF.

This chain joins TRBV28 and TRBJ2-7; the match to TRBD1 covers 7 bases. Germline CDR1 is MDHEN and CDR2 is SYDVKM. With 9 bases clipped from V and 4 bases from J, the junction kept 9 bases outside the gene matches. There are 13 residues in the CDR3. In nucleotides, the CDR3 is TGTGCCAGTACGAACCACAGGGGATACGAGCAGTACTTC. Amino acid sequence: CASTNHRGYEQYF.

The chain links TRBV7-9 to TRBJ1-6, with a weak D call TRBD1 (5 bases). The length of the CDR3 is 12 residues. Trimming removed 7 bases from V and 13 bases from J, with 14 bases in between. Germline V gene lookup returns CDR1 SEHNR and CDR2 FQNEAQ (reference sequence). The CDR3: CASKVGVGPLHF. The CDR3 region has the DNA TGTGCCAGCAAAGTGGGGGTGGGGCCCCTCCACTTT.

Only a few counts were recorded for this clonotype. This chain uses TRBV12-3 or TRBV12-4 with TRBJ2-2; D might be TRBD1 (5 bases). Deletions cut 1 base from V and 6 bases from J, with 6 bases between. The CDR3 consists of 13 residues. CDR3 protein: CASSLGGSGELFF. Written as DNA, the CDR3 is TGTGCCAGCAGTTTAGGGGGCTCCGGGGAGCTGTTTTTT.

This clonotype was seen at least ten times. The chain carries TRBV7-2 and TRBJ2-5; 10 positions agree with TRBD2. V was pared by 4 bases and J by 4 bases, with 6 bases of the junction left unmatched. CDR3 length: 15 residues. Looked up from germline, CDR1 is SGHTA and CDR2 is FQGNSA. DNA for the CDR3: TGTGCCAGCAGCTCCCTCGGACTAGCGGCAGAGACCCAGTACTTC. Its translation is CASSSLGLAAETQYF. Filled out from reference TRBV7-2 and TRBJ2-5, the complete variable domain reads GAGVSQSPSNKVTEKGKDVELRCDPISGHTALYWYRQSLGQGLEFLIYFQGNSAPDKSGLPSDRFSAERTGGSVSTLTIQRTQQEDSAVYLCASSSLGLAAETQYFGPGTRLLVL.

This clonotype appeared many times. The V call is TRBV7-2, the J call TRBJ2-5, with TRBD2 identical over 8 bases. CDR3 length: 14 residues. The V gene end was trimmed by 8 bases and the J gene end by 7 bases; junction bases not matched to a gene: 12. CDR1 SGHTA and CDR2 FQGNSA come from the germline V gene. This CDR3 is CASGISSGLGTQYF. DNA for the CDR3: TGTGCCAGCGGTATTTCTAGCGGGCTAGGGACCCAGTACTTC. Full variable domain (rest looked up from reference TRBV7-2 and TRBJ2-5): GAGVSQSPSNKVTEKGKDVELRCDPISGHTALYWYRQSLGQGLEFLIYFQGNSAPDKSGLPSDRFSAERTGGSVSTLTIQRTQQEDSAVYLCASGISSGLGTQYFGPGTRLLVL.

This clonotype was counted between two and nine times. V is TRBV15 and J is TRBJ1-5, with D uncertain. V lost 3 bases, J lost 5 bases, and 11 bases lay in between. Per germline, CDR1 LNHNV and CDR2 YYDKDF (reference sequence). CDR3 size: 14 residues. The CDR3 region is CATSSTVRDQPQHF. The CDR3 nucleotides read TGTGCCACCAGCAGTACCGTTCGCGATCAGCCCCAGCATTTT. Full variable domain (remainder filled in from reference TRBV15 and TRBJ1-5): DAMVIQNPRYQVTQFGKPVTLSCSQTLNHNVMYWYQQKSSQAPKLLFHYYDKDFNNEADTPDNFQSRRPNTSFCFLDIRSPGLGDTAMYLCATSSTVRDQPQHFGDGTRLSIL.

This clonotype was seen repeatedly, ten times or more. This chain joins TRBV10-3 and TRBJ2-1, with 11 bases aligning to TRBD2. The CDR3 covers 16 residues. V gave up 2 bases and J gave up 2 bases; unmatched junction bases: 2. The V gene's germline CDR1 is ENHRY and CDR2 SYGVKD. CDR3 coding DNA: TGTGCCATCAGTGAGGTGACTAGCGGGACCTACAATGAGCAGTTCTTC. Its translation: CAISEVTSGTYNEQFF.

V usage is TRBV28 and J usage is TRBJ1-3; D is undetermined. The CDR3 length is 15 residues. Trimming left V 4 bases short and J 0 bases short, with 10 bases between. Germline loops: CDR1 MDHEN, CDR2 SYDVKM. The CDR3 nucleotides read TGTGCCAGCAGTTCTACCAGCATCTCTGGAAACACCATATATTTT. Translating gives CASSSTSISGNTIYF.

The chain employs TRBV5-6 and TRBJ2-1, with a tentative D call TRBD1 (5 bases). The length of the CDR3 is 11 residues. The germline V gene has CDR1 SGHDT and CDR2 YYEEEE. The germline V and J ends were trimmed by 4 bases and 10 bases, with 9 bases remaining between them. The CDR3 sequence: CASSQGAEQFF. CDR3 DNA: TGTGCCAGCAGCCAAGGGGCCGAGCAGTTCTTC.

This clonotype turned up a few times. The junction shows a germline mismatch at one end, possibly a read error. The chain uses TRBV20-1 and TRBJ2-1; TRBD2 matches at 16 bases. Germline V gives CDR1 DFQATT, CDR2 SNEGSKA (reference sequence). CDR3 length equals 14 residues. CDR3: CSAPTGTSGRAGVF. The CDR3 coding sequence is TGCAGTGCTCCTACCGGGACTAGCGGGAGGGCCGGTGTCTTC.

This clonotype was counted ten times or more. The chain combines TRBV9 with TRBJ2-7; 9 nucleotides line up with TRBD2. Looked up from germline, CDR1 is SGDLS and CDR2 is YYNGEE. This CDR3 spans 16 amino acids. Losses at the gene ends were 4 bases for V and 2 bases for J; bases not matched to a gene: 10. The CDR3 bases are TGTGCCAGCAGCCTTCAGGCGGGAGGGGCCCCCTACGAGCAGTACTTC. Translation gives CASSLQAGGAPYEQYF.

This clonotype has more than one count but fewer than ten. The J gene is TRBJ1-1, the V gene TRBV9; TRBD1 aligns across 7 bases. CDR3 length: 13 amino acids. Looked up from germline, CDR1 is SGDLS and CDR2 is YYNGEE. J gave up 10 bases and V 3 bases, and 9 bases lay outside the gene matches. CDR3 sequence reads: CASSASGTAIAFF. In nucleotides, the CDR3 is TGTGCCAGCAGCGCTTCCGGGACAGCTATAGCTTTCTTT.

The chain carries TRBV6-2 or TRBV6-3 and TRBJ2-7; a possible D gene is TRBD1 (5 bases). The CDR3 has 13 residues. Germline V gives CDR1 MNHEY, CDR2 SVGEGT. The ends were cut back, 3 bases at V and 3 bases at J, with 9 bases in the middle. The CDR3 DNA reads as TGTGCCAGCAGTTATGACAGCTACTACGAGCAGTACTTC. It codes for CASSYDSYYEQYF.

Only a few counts were recorded for this clonotype. The rearrangement joins TRBV20-1 to TRBJ2-7; D not resolved. Germline V gives CDR1 DFQATT, CDR2 SNEGSKA (reference sequence). The CDR3 is made up of 14 amino acids. Trimming took 0 bases from V and 9 from J, leaving 18 bases between them. The CDR3 spells CSARDLGDRVLQYF. DNA for the CDR3: TGCAGTGCTAGAGATTTGGGTGATCGGGTATTGCAGTACTTC.

V and J are TRBV6-2 or TRBV6-3 and TRBJ2-1; D could derive from TRBD1 or TRBD2 (5 bases each). V shed 0 bases and J shed 2 bases, with 14 bases lying between them. CDR1 and CDR2 from the germline V gene are MNHEY and SVGEGT. CDR3 size: 17 residues. CDR3 DNA sequence: TGTGCCAGCAGTTACTCGAGGGGCGCGCAGGCCTACAATGAGCAGTTCTTC. As protein: CASSYSRGAQAYNEQFF.